The 32 T cell receptor beta chains listed next were all sequenced from one sample in a study of T cell repertoires in cytomegalovirus infection. These receptors' antigens are unknown. TCRdb used MiXCR to reprocess the reads, holding one entry per CDR3 protein. The repertoire holds hundreds of thousands of distinct CDR3 sequences, more than 40% seen once, with around 44% in the top ten. The sequencing used cultured PBMCs, collected from culture after CMV antigen stimulation. These receptors originate from a human donor in good health (CMV status not recorded). Some clones in this sample may be carry-over from other donors' samples.

The rearrangement joins TRBV4-1 to TRBJ2-1; D is possibly TRBD1 or TRBD2 (5 bases each). Trimming removed 3 bases at V and 10 bases at J, with 13 bases between. This CDR3 spans 13 amino acids. Germline loops: CDR1 MGHRA, CDR2 YSYEKL. CDR3 bases: TGCGCCAGCAGCCATGTCGGGGCGCGGGAGCAGTTCTTC. This translates into CASSHVGAREQFF.

The chain carries TRBV27 and TRBJ2-7; tentative D call: TRBD2 (6 bases). This CDR3 spans 14 amino acids. Trimming pared 6 bases from V and 3 bases from J, leaving 15 bases between. Germline loops: CDR1 MNHEY, CDR2 SMNVEV (reference sequence). In DNA, the CDR3 is TGTGCCAGCAGCCGGAGGGCCCCTTTCTACGAGCAGTACTTC. Its translation is CASSRRAPFYEQYF.

The J gene is TRBJ2-1, the V gene TRBV19; D possibly uses TRBD1 or TRBD2 (5 bases each). Trimming took off 3 bases at V and 0 bases at J, with 9 bases between the two ends. Germline V gives CDR1 LNHDA, CDR2 SQIVND (reference sequence). This CDR3 is built from 15 residues. The CDR3 DNA is TGTGCCAGTAGTATCAGCGGACACTCCTACAATGAGCAGTTCTTC. Protein: CASSISGHSYNEQFF.

At least ten counts were recorded for this clonotype. The chain links TRBV7-2 to TRBJ2-5; D is unresolved. CDR1 is SGHTA, CDR2 FQGNSA, per germline. The CDR3 contains 9 residues. V dropped 6 bases and J dropped 7 bases, with 3 bases sitting between them. CDR3 in DNA: TGTGCCAGCAGGGGGACCCAGTACTTC. It translates to CASRGTQYF.

This clonotype showed up many times. This sequence joins TRBV6-2 or TRBV6-3 and TRBJ2-7; D is undetermined. V gave up 5 bases and J gave up 3 bases, with 5 bases separating them. Germline V gives CDR1 MNHEY, CDR2 SVGEGT. The CDR3 contains 11 residues. The CDR3 is CASSDNYEQYF. CDR3 nucleotide sequence: TGTGCCAGCAGTGACAACTACGAGCAGTACTTC.

This clonotype appeared a few times. The V and J genes are TRBV27 and TRBJ2-3; TRBD2 agrees at 8 bases. J lost 4 bases, V lost 5 bases, and 11 bases had no gene match. The CDR3 extends over 16 amino acids. Per the germline V gene, CDR1 is MNHEY and CDR2 is SMNVEV (reference sequence). In DNA, the CDR3 is TGTGCCAGCAGTCCCGAGCGAGCGGGGGCACCAGATACGCAGTATTTT. Translation gives CASSPERAGAPDTQYF.

The gene calls are TRBV20-1 and TRBJ2-7, with D perhaps given as TRBD1 or TRBD2 (6 bases each). Between the trimmed V and J ends, which lost 3 bases and 0 bases, there was a span of 12 bases. Germline assignment: CDR1 DFQATT and CDR2 SNEGSKA (reference sequence). CDR3 length: 14 residues. CDR3 sequence: CSASVGGGSYEQYF. CDR3 bases: TGCAGTGCTAGCGTCGGGGGCGGCTCCTACGAGCAGTACTTC.

The chain carries TRBV6-1 and TRBJ2-1; tentatively, D is TRBD2 (6 bases). Trimming removed 4 bases from V and 1 base from J, with 14 bases in between. The CDR3 sequence is 16 residues long. Germline values: CDR1 MNHNS, CDR2 SASEGT. The CDR3 DNA follows: TGTGCCAGCAGTGGCCGGGGGTTGAGGTCCTACAATGAGCAGTTCTTC. Translated: CASSGRGLRSYNEQFF.

This clonotype came up a few times. The chain is built from TRBV7-2 and TRBJ2-5, with 7 bases that match TRBD2. The V gene end was trimmed by 5 bases and the J gene end by 4 bases; junction bases not matched to a gene: 7. The germline V gene encodes CDR1 SGHTA and CDR2 FQGNSA. The CDR3 contains 14 residues. The CDR3 nucleotides are TGTGCCAGCAGCACAATAAGCGGGACAGAGACCCAGTACTTC. It yields the protein CASSTISGTETQYF. Looking up the rest from reference TRBV7-2 and TRBJ2-5 gives the full variable domain: GAGVSQSPSNKVTEKGKDVELRCDPISGHTALYWYRQSLGQGLEFLIYFQGNSAPDKSGLPSDRFSAERTGGSVSTLTIQRTQQEDSAVYLCASSTISGTETQYFGPGTRLLVL.

In this sample, this clonotype turned up a few times. The rearrangement uses TRBV5-5 and TRBJ2-2; 7 nucleotides align to TRBD1. Germline CDR1 SGHKS, CDR2 YYEKEE (reference sequence). The CDR3 has 16 amino acids. Trimming took 0 bases from V and 0 from J; bases not matched to a gene: 2. The CDR3 sequence is CASSLGQGANTGELFF. The CDR3, as DNA: TGTGCCAGCAGCTTGGGGCAGGGGGCGAACACCGGGGAGCTGTTTTTT.

The chain couples TRBV6-5 to TRBJ2-5; 8 positions match TRBD1. Germline loops: CDR1 MNHEY, CDR2 SVGAGI. Trimming cost V 6 bases and J 4 bases; bases outside gene matches: 7. The CDR3 contains 14 residues. The CDR3: CASSQTGAIETQYF. The CDR3 DNA is TGTGCCAGCAGCCAGACAGGGGCCATAGAGACCCAGTACTTC.

The sample holds a few counts of this clonotype. The CDR3 loop is CASSRLAGVGNEQFF. DNA for the CDR3: TGTGCCAGCAGCCGACTAGCGGGAGTGGGCAATGAGCAGTTCTTC. J is TRBJ2-1 and V is TRBV7-2; 12 bases line up with TRBD2. Germline V gene sequence: CDR1 SGHTA, CDR2 FQGNSA. The CDR3 has 15 amino acids. The junction had 5 bases not matched to a gene; V was cut back by 5 bases and J by 6 bases.

DNA of the CDR3: TGTGCCAGCAGCCAGACATCGATTGCAAGTGAAAAACTGTTTTTT. Its protein is CASSQTSIASEKLFF. The V call is TRBV11-2, the J call TRBJ1-4, with D hard to call. The CDR3 covers 15 residues. Deletions cut 5 bases from V and 7 bases from J, with 17 bases between. CDR1 and CDR2 from the germline V gene are SGHAT and FQNNGV.

The chain has TRBV6-5 and TRBJ1-5; D may be TRBD1 (5 bases). V was trimmed by 10 bases and J by 3 bases, leaving 13 bases between them. Germline V CDR1 and CDR2: MNHEY, SVGAGI. CDR3 length equals 13 residues. DNA for the CDR3: TGTGCCACCTCCGGGGGGGTCAATCAGCCCCAGCATTTT. It encodes CATSGGVNQPQHF.

The chain couples TRBV12-5 to TRBJ2-3, with D tentatively TRBD1 or TRBD2 (5 bases each). With 6 bases removed from V and 0 bases from J, the gap between germline ends came to 10 bases. The CDR3 extends over 14 amino acids. CDR1 and CDR2 (germline): LGHNT, FRNRAP. In DNA, the CDR3 is TGTGCTAGTGGCTCCGGGACCAGCACAGATACGCAGTATTTT. Translation: CASGSGTSTDTQYF.

The chain employs TRBV7-7 and TRBJ1-4; D call uncertain. Trimming stripped 5 bases from V and 8 bases from J, with 12 bases between. This CDR3 has 13 residues. Germline values: CDR1 SSHAT, CDR2 FNYEAQ (reference sequence). The CDR3 loop reads CASSALRTEKLFF. The CDR3 bases are TGTGCCAGCAGCGCCCTTCGAACCGAAAAACTGTTTTTT.

This clonotype appeared a few times. The chain links TRBV4-1 to TRBJ2-6; 11 bases line up with TRBD1. This CDR3 has 18 amino acids. Trimming at V came to 1 base and at J to 4 bases, leaving 6 bases not matched to a gene. Germline assignment: CDR1 MGHRA and CDR2 YSYEKL. The CDR3 DNA sequence: TGCGCCAGCAGCCAAGCCGGGACAGGGGGATCGGGGGCCAACGTCCTGACTTTC. Amino acids: CASSQAGTGGSGANVLTF.

The sample holds a few counts of this clonotype. The genes are TRBV7-6 and TRBJ1-6, with no clear D. CDR1 SGHVS and CDR2 FNYEAQ come from the germline V gene. The length of the CDR3 is 14 residues. Between the trimmed V and J ends, which lost 6 bases and 6 bases, there was a span of 12 bases. The CDR3 protein is CASRSGSVNSPLHF. In DNA form, the CDR3 reads TGTGCCAGCAGATCCGGGTCAGTTAATTCACCCCTCCACTTT.

This clonotype was seen once. The chain uses TRBV19 and TRBJ2-1; maybe TRBD2 (6 bases). The germline V and J ends were trimmed by 9 bases and 8 bases, with 20 bases remaining between them. The germline gives CDR1 LNHDA, CDR2 SQIVND (reference sequence). This CDR3 region has 14 residues. CDR3 DNA: TGTGCCAGCGGCGAGCGGGCTACAAGGGATGAGCAGTTCTTC. Protein: CASGERATRDEQFF.

The gene calls are TRBV20-1 and TRBJ1-4; 7 nucleotides match TRBD1. The CDR3 extends over 15 amino acids. V lost 5 bases to trimming and J lost 4 bases; unmatched junction nucleotides: 10. Germline CDR1 and CDR2: DFQATT and SNEGSKA (reference sequence). CDR3 DNA: TGCAGTGCTTTATTGACAGGGACATTTAATGAAAAACTGTTTTTT. Amino acid sequence: CSALLTGTFNEKLFF.

The J gene is TRBJ2-2, the V gene TRBV5-1; 14 nucleotides agree with TRBD2. The J segment lost 6 bases and the V segment lost 7 bases, leaving 2 bases of the junction unmatched. The CDR3 has 14 amino acids. From germline, CDR1 is SGHRS and CDR2 YFSETQ. The CDR3 loop is CASRLAGGSGELFF. The CDR3 DNA sequence: TGCGCCAGCCGACTAGCGGGAGGGTCCGGGGAGCTGTTTTTT.

This chain connects TRBV5-4 to TRBJ2-5; D perhaps matches TRBD1 (6 bases). Germline CDR1 reads SGHNT; CDR2 reads YYREEE (reference sequence). The CDR3 sequence is 15 residues long. V dropped 0 bases and J dropped 1 base, with 10 bases sitting between them. The DNA of the CDR3 is TGTGCCAGCAGCTTGGAAGGGGGAACCCAAGAGACCCAGTACTTC. Translating gives CASSLEGGTQETQYF.

The rearrangement uses TRBV12-3 or TRBV12-4 and TRBJ2-1; weak D call: TRBD2 (5 bases). The CDR3 sequence is 16 residues long. V gave up 5 bases and J gave up 10 bases, with 24 bases separating them. This chain's CDR3 is CASSPHSGILPKEQFF. The DNA of the CDR3 is TGTGCCAGCAGTCCCCACTCCGGGATCCTCCCAAAAGAGCAGTTCTTC.

The chain couples TRBV7-9 to TRBJ1-1; D not resolved. The germline gives CDR1 SEHNR, CDR2 FQNEAQ (reference sequence). The CDR3 sequence is 14 residues long. Between the trimmed V and J ends, which lost 5 bases and 9 bases, there was a span of 19 bases. CDR3 bases: TGTGCCAGCAGCCTAGAGAGCAGCGCGCGAAAAGCTTTCTTT. Translation: CASSLESSARKAFF.

The chain couples TRBV10-3 to TRBJ2-5, with D possibly TRBD2 on 5 matching bases. The ends were cut back, 8 bases at V and 0 bases at J, with 7 bases in the middle. This CDR3 has 12 residues. The germline CDR1 and CDR2 sequences are ENHRY and SYGVKD. CDR3 nucleotide sequence: TGTGCCATCTCGGACTACCAAGAGACCCAGTACTTC. This gives the protein CAISDYQETQYF.

The chain is built from TRBV19 and TRBJ1-5; 7 bases fit TRBD1. V dropped 4 bases and J dropped 4; count of bases not matched to a gene: 10. There are 16 residues in the CDR3. Germline lookup yields CDR1 LNHDA and CDR2 SQIVND (reference sequence). The CDR3: CASSTRDRGANQPQHF. In DNA form, the CDR3 reads TGTGCCAGTAGTACCCGGGACAGAGGAGCTAATCAGCCCCAGCATTTT.

The CDR3 spells CASSFPLARYQETQYF. The CDR3 DNA sequence: TGTGCCAGCAGCTTCCCTTTGGCTAGATATCAAGAGACCCAGTACTTC. This chain uses TRBV7-2 with TRBJ2-5; D remains unclear. CDR1 and CDR2 from the germline V gene are SGHTA and FQGNSA. V shed 3 bases and J shed 2 bases, with 16 bases lying between them. CDR3 length: 16 residues.

The genes are TRBV12-3 or TRBV12-4 and TRBJ1-5; no definite D call. The length of the CDR3 is 14 residues. V dropped 4 bases and J dropped 0 bases, with 7 bases sitting between them. For the CDR3, the DNA is TGTGCCAGCAGTTGGTTTCGTAGCAATCAGCCCCAGCATTTT. This codes for CASSWFRSNQPQHF.

This chain connects TRBV6-1 to TRBJ1-2, with TRBD1 identical over 8 bases. J gave up 7 bases and V 2 bases, and 12 bases lay outside the gene matches. The CDR3 has 16 amino acids. From germline, CDR1 is MNHNS and CDR2 SASEGT. The CDR3 DNA reads TGTGCCAGCAGTGAATGGACAGGGAGCCGGGTGGGTGGCTACACCTTC. It specifies CASSEWTGSRVGGYTF.

V usage is TRBV7-8 and J usage is TRBJ2-1; no definite D call. Trimming left V 3 bases short and J 10 bases short, with 10 bases between. This CDR3 spans 12 amino acids. Germline-derived CDR1 and CDR2 are SGHVS and FQNEAQ. The CDR3, as DNA: TGTGCCAGCAGCTTCGTCTGGGAAGAGCAGTTCTTC. Protein sequence: CASSFVWEEQFF.

This sequence joins TRBV7-2 and TRBJ1-5; unclear D gene. The CDR3 is 13 residues long. Germline V gene sequence: CDR1 SGHTA, CDR2 FQGNSA. V dropped 5 bases and J dropped 6 bases, with 11 bases sitting between them. CDR3 nucleotides: TGTGCCAGCAGCGGACGACTATCTCAGCCCCAGCATTTT. Residues: CASSGRLSQPQHF.

The chain joins TRBV11-2 to TRBJ2-1; D remains unclear. The CDR3 spans 15 residues. CDR1 SGHAT and CDR2 FQNNGV come from the germline V gene. V was clipped by 0 bases and J by 4 bases, with 10 bases between them. DNA for the CDR3: TGTGCCAGCAGCTTAGAATCCCCAGCTTACAATGAGCAGTTCTTC. Its protein is CASSLESPAYNEQFF.